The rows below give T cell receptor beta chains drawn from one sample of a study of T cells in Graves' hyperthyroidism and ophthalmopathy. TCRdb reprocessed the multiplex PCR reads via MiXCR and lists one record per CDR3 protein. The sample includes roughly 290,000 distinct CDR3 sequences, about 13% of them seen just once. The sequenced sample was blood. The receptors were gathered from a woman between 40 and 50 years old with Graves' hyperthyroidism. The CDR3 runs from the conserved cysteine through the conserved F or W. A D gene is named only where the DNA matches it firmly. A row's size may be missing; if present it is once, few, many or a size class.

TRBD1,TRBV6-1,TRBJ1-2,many,TGTGCCAGCAGTGGGGACAGATCGGGCTATGGCTACACCTTC,CASSGDRSGYGYTF
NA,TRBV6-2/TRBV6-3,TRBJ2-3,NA,TGTGCCAGCAGGTTTAAAGGACACCGCACAGATACGCAGTATTTT,CASRFKGHRTDTQYF
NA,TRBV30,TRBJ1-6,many,TGTGCCTGCACCGGTTCTGTGAGTTCACCCCTCCACTTT,CACTGSVSSPLHF
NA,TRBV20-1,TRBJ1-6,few,TGCAGTGCTAGAGGGGGGGCAGTCAAGGGATATTCACCCCTCCACTTT,CSARGGAVKGYSPLHF
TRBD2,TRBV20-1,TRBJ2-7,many,TGCAGTGCTAAGACGGTTAGCGGGAGGGAGCCCTACGAGCAGTACTTC,CSAKTVSGREPYEQYF
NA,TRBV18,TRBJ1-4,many,TGTGCCAGCTCACCAGGATGGGGAAATGAAAAACTGTTTTTT,CASSPGWGNEKLFF
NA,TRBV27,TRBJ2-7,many,TGTGCCAGCAGTCCGCCCGGAAGGGGCGACGAGCAGTACTTC,CASSPPGRGDEQYF
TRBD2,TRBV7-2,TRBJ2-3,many,TGTGCCAGCAGCTCCGGACTAGCGGGAACGGAAGATACGCAGTATTTT,CASSSGLAGTEDTQYF
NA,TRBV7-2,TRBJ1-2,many,TGTGCCAGCAGCTTGAGCTCCTATGGCTACACCTTC,CASSLSSYGYTF
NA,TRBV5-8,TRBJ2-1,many,TGTGCCAGCAGCTTGAGGTCCATCTCCTACAATGAGCAGTTCTTC,CASSLRSISYNEQFF
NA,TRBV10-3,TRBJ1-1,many,TGTGCCATCAGTGGCCAGGACACTGAAGCTTTCTTT,CAISGQDTEAFF
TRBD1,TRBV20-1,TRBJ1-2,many,TGCAGTGCTGAGGACAGGGGAAACTATGGCTACACCTTC,CSAEDRGNYGYTF
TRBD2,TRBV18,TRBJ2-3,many,TGTGCCAGCTCACCACCCCGGGGGGCAGATACGCAGTATTTT,CASSPPRGADTQYF
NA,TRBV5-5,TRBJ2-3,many,TGTGCCAGCACCTTGGGCAGGGTCACAGATACGCAGTATTTT,CASTLGRVTDTQYF
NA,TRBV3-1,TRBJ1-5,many,TGTGCCAGCAGCCAAGCAGCAGGCGGGCAGCCCCAGCATTTT,CASSQAAGGQPQHF
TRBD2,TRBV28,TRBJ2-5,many,TGTGCCAGCAGGGGGACGACTAGCTTCCACCGAGAGACCCAGTACTTC,CASRGTTSFHRETQYF
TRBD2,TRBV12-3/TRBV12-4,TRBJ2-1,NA,TGTGCCAGCAGAACCCGGGACTACCCATACAATGAGCAGTTCTTC,CASRTRDYPYNEQFF
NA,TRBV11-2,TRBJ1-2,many,TGTGCCAGCAGCTTAAACCGGGGAGGAGGCTACACCTTC,CASSLNRGGGYTF
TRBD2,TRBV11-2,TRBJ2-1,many,TGTGCCAGCAGCTTTACTAGCGGGGATTACAATGAGCAGTTCTTC,CASSFTSGDYNEQFF
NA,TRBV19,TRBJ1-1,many,TGTGCCAGTAGAGAAGGGGTTTTCACTGAAGCTTTCTTT,CASREGVFTEAFF
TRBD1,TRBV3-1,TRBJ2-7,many,TGTGCCAGCAGCCTAGGGACAGCCGAGCAGTACTTC,CASSLGTAEQYF
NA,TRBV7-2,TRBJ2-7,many,TGTGCCAGCAGCGACCGACCCGGGATGGGCGAGCAGTACTTC,CASSDRPGMGEQYF